What follows are 26 T cell receptor beta chains derived from one specimen sequenced in a study of cytomegalovirus exposure and HLA in healthy donors (dated by TCRdb to 2016 to 2017). Library method: the immunoSEQ multiplex PCR assay. For the multiplex PCR, a mixture combining 60 forward primers for TCR Vbeta segments and 13 reverse primers for TCR Jbeta segments was used. Drawn from immuneACCESS, this table holds only the in-frame rearrangements with V and J called that TCRdb kept. Clones are partly lost; checked studies trace under half to an unresolved V gene and leave the rest unexplained. This sample's records show roughly 120,000 clones. In total, the top ten clones hold about 2.7% of the sample. The material sequenced was PBMCs. The receptors here all came from a man aged 30 to 45 in good health and CMV-seronegative.

The chain carries TRBV27 and TRBJ1-1, with 12 bases aligning to TRBD1. Germline CDR1 reads MNHEY; CDR2 reads SMNVEV (reference sequence). The J segment lost 5 bases and the V segment lost 3 bases, leaving 13 bases of the junction unmatched. CDR3 length: 18 amino acids. The chain's CDR3 is CASSFSGGWDRGRTEAFF. Here the CDR3 DNA reads TGTGCCAGCAGTTTCTCAGGTGGATGGGACAGGGGGCGAACTGAAGCTTTCTTT.

The chain links TRBV7-3 to TRBJ2-2; 7 bases are shared with TRBD1. Germline V CDR1 and CDR2: SGHTA, FQGTGA. The CDR3 spans 13 residues. Trimming took 5 bases from V and 10 from J; bases not matched to a gene: 7. The CDR3 sequence is CASSRTGQEELFF. CDR3 nucleotide sequence: TGTGCCAGCAGCCGGACAGGTCAGGAGGAGCTGTTTTTT.

The chain uses TRBV29-1 and TRBJ1-1, with D possibly being TRBD1 (6 bases). The V and J ends lost 0 bases and 7 bases respectively, with 12 bases between them. Germline CDR1 reads SQVTM; CDR2 reads ANQGSEA. The CDR3 covers 13 residues. This chain's CDR3 is CSVEEGARDEAFF. CDR3 nucleotide sequence: TGCAGCGTTGAAGAGGGGGCGCGAGATGAAGCTTTCTTT. The full variable domain, completed using reference TRBV29-1 and TRBJ1-1, is SAVISQKPSRDICQRGTSLTIQCQVDSQVTMMFWYRQQPGQSLTLIATANQGSEATYESGFVIDKFPISRPNLTFSTLTVSNMSPEDSSIYLCSVEEGARDEAFFGQGTRLTVV.

This chain uses TRBV7-2 with TRBJ2-7, with 7 bases lining up with TRBD1. In germline, CDR1 is SGHTA, CDR2 FQGNSA. This CDR3 has 16 residues. Germline trimming cut 2 bases from V and 1 base from J; bases unmatched to any gene: 8. CDR3 coding DNA: TGTGCCAGCAGCTTACCGGGACAGAGTCTTTCCTACGAGCAGTACTTC. It translates to CASSLPGQSLSYEQYF.

The rearrangement uses TRBV5-1 and TRBJ2-3; perhaps TRBD2 as D (5 bases). Per the germline V gene, CDR1 is SGHRS and CDR2 is YFSETQ. CDR3 length: 13 residues. V was trimmed by 0 bases and J by 5 bases, leaving 7 bases between them. CDR3 protein: CASSLDAGDTQYF. The CDR3 DNA sequence: TGCGCCAGCAGCTTGGATGCGGGAGATACGCAGTATTTT.

The V gene is TRBV7-2, the J gene TRBJ2-7; D remains unclear. The CDR3 has 11 amino acids. Trimming removed 8 bases at V and 0 bases at J, with 5 bases between. CDR1 is SGHTA, CDR2 FQGNSA, per germline. The CDR3 DNA reads as TGTGCCAGCGGCCGCTCCTACGAGCAGTACTTC. This translates into CASGRSYEQYF. Using reference TRBV7-2 and TRBJ2-7 for the parts outside the CDR3, the full variable domain is GAGVSQSPSNKVTEKGKDVELRCDPISGHTALYWYRQSLGQGLEFLIYFQGNSAPDKSGLPSDRFSAERTGGSVSTLTIQRTQQEDSAVYLCASGRSYEQYFGPGTRLTVT.

The V and J genes are TRBV2 and TRBJ1-1, with 10 bases matching TRBD1. J was trimmed by 7 bases and V by 6 bases; bases with no gene match: 8. CDR1 and CDR2 from the germline V gene are SNHLY and FYNNEI. The CDR3 consists of 14 residues. CDR3 residues: CASRETGGAGEAFF. CDR3 sequence (DNA): TGTGCCAGCAGGGAGACAGGGGGCGCCGGTGAAGCTTTCTTT.

The chain is built from TRBV7-8 and TRBJ1-1, with TRBD1 as a possible D gene (6 bases). Germline CDR1 SGHVS, CDR2 FQNEAQ. CDR3 length: 14 residues. V lost 5 bases and J lost 2, with 12 bases in between. The CDR3: CASSQDRANTEAFF. The CDR3 DNA reads TGTGCCAGCAGCCAGGACAGAGCTAACACTGAAGCTTTCTTT. The variable domain in full, with the rest retrieved from reference TRBV7-8 and TRBJ1-1, is GAGVSQSPRYKVAKRGQDVALRCDPISGHVSLFWYQQALGQGPEFLTYFQNEAQLDKSGLPSDRFFAERPEGSVSTLKIQRTQQEDSAVYLCASSQDRANTEAFFGQGTRLTVV.

J is TRBJ1-1 and V is TRBV11-2; no firm D call. This CDR3 spans 12 amino acids. CDR1 and CDR2 (germline): SGHAT, FQNNGV. V lost 5 bases to trimming and J lost 4 bases, with 8 bases between them. The DNA of the CDR3 is TGTGCCAGCAGCCCCACAGCCACTGAAGCTTTCTTT. Its translation is CASSPTATEAFF.

This sequence joins TRBV28 and TRBJ2-1, with TRBD2 matching 8 bases. V lost 8 bases, J lost 5 bases, and 11 bases stayed unmatched. Germline V gene lookup returns CDR1 MDHEN and CDR2 SYDVKM. There are 15 residues in the CDR3. CDR3 sequence (DNA): TGTGCCAGCTCTGTGGGACTAGTTTCCAACAATGAGCAGTTCTTC. Encoded protein: CASSVGLVSNNEQFF.

The genes are TRBV19 and TRBJ1-5; D unclear. The CDR3 runs to 16 residues. Germline V gene data show CDR1 as LNHDA and CDR2 as SQIVND (reference sequence). Deletions cut 0 bases from V and 2 bases from J, with 11 bases between. Here the CDR3 DNA reads TGTGCCAGTAGTATAGATAGCGGGGTTGGCAATCAGCCCCAGCATTTT. It specifies CASSIDSGVGNQPQHF. Full variable domain (rest looked up from reference TRBV19 and TRBJ1-5): DGGITQSPKYLFRKEGQNVTLSCEQNLNHDAMYWYRQDPGQGLRLIYYSQIVNDFQKGDIAEGYSVSREKKESFPLTVTSAQKNPTAFYLCASSIDSGVGNQPQHFGDGTRLSIL.

The chain employs TRBV28 and TRBJ1-1; D not certain. The CDR3 contains 15 residues. With 7 bases removed from V and 0 bases from J, the gap between germline ends came to 15 bases. Germline-derived CDR1 and CDR2 are MDHEN and SYDVKM. CDR3 protein: CASITPTALNTEAFF. DNA for the CDR3: TGTGCCAGCATCACCCCAACAGCCTTGAACACTGAAGCTTTCTTT.

The CDR3 nucleotides read TGTGCCAGCAGTGACAGGGGAAGTTCGAGAGAGCTGTTTTTT. Its protein product is CASSDRGSSRELFF. The chain couples TRBV2 to TRBJ2-2; a possible D gene is TRBD1 (6 bases). Trimming removed 3 bases from V and 11 bases from J, with 16 bases in between. In germline, CDR1 is SNHLY, CDR2 FYNNEI. The CDR3 sequence is 14 residues long.

The chain carries TRBV6-1 and TRBJ1-1; D not certain. Germline lookup yields CDR1 MNHNS and CDR2 SASEGT. The CDR3 covers 15 residues. Trimming removed 6 bases at V and 1 base at J, with 15 bases between. CDR3 in DNA: TGTGCCAGCAGGAGTGAGGCCCTGGAGAACACTGAAGCTTTCTTT. This sequence encodes CASRSEALENTEAFF.

This chain joins TRBV6-6 and TRBJ1-4; D gene uncertain. The CDR3 runs to 13 residues. CDR1 is MNHNY, CDR2 SVGAGI, per germline (reference sequence). Trimming cost V 8 bases and J 4 bases, with 11 bases left between them. CDR3 sequence: CASFRGFNEKLFF. The DNA for the CDR3 is TGTGCCAGCTTTCGAGGGTTTAATGAAAAACTGTTTTTT.

The CDR3 here is CASSPRTLSGNTIYF. As DNA, the CDR3 is TGTGCCAGCAGTCCTCGGACACTCTCTGGAAACACCATATATTTT. The chain combines TRBV28 with TRBJ1-3, with TRBD1 as a possible D gene (5 bases). Trimming took 5 bases from V and 0 from J, leaving 11 bases between them. Germline-derived CDR1 and CDR2 are MDHEN and SYDVKM. The CDR3 covers 15 residues.

CDR3 region: CASRKNRGEGTEAFF. CDR3 nucleotides: TGTGCCAGCAGGAAGAACAGGGGCGAGGGCACTGAAGCTTTCTTT. The J gene is TRBJ1-1, the V gene TRBV6-6; 7 positions agree with TRBD1. V trimming: 6 bases; J trimming: 4 bases; junction bases outside the gene matches: 11. From germline, CDR1 is MNHNY and CDR2 SVGAGI (reference sequence). The CDR3 spans 15 residues.

The rearrangement uses TRBV2 and TRBJ2-1, with 11 positions matching TRBD2. CDR3 length: 18 amino acids. V was clipped by 6 bases and J by 7 bases; unmatched bases: 17. CDR1 is SNHLY, CDR2 FYNNEI, per germline. This CDR3 is CASRRGVAGGRTGNEQFF. CDR3 in DNA: TGTGCCAGCAGAAGAGGAGTAGCGGGAGGGAGAACGGGGAATGAGCAGTTCTTC.

The chain uses TRBV19 and TRBJ2-1; a possible D gene is TRBD2 (5 bases). CDR1 LNHDA and CDR2 SQIVND come from the germline V gene (reference sequence). This CDR3 spans 15 amino acids. Trimming took 2 bases from V and 3 from J, leaving 11 bases between them. CDR3 loop: CASSIRAVGYNEQFF. The DNA for the CDR3 is TGTGCCAGTAGTATAAGAGCGGTGGGCTACAATGAGCAGTTCTTC.

The DNA of the CDR3 is TGCGCCAGCAGCTTGGAAGGGGCGGGACCCAATGAGCAGTTCTTC. This translates into CASSLEGAGPNEQFF. This chain uses TRBV5-1 with TRBJ2-1, with D possibly being TRBD2 (6 bases). The CDR3 is 15 amino acids. Germline CDR1 is SGHRS and CDR2 is YFSETQ. The V and J ends lost 0 bases and 6 bases respectively, with 13 bases between them.

J is TRBJ2-3 and V is TRBV2, with 8 bases lining up with TRBD2. CDR3 length equals 17 residues. V was pared by 7 bases and J by 0 bases, with 12 bases of the junction left unmatched. Germline V gene data show CDR1 as SNHLY and CDR2 as FYNNEI. In DNA, the CDR3 is TGTGCCAGCACTGTACCCCGGGAGGGAACTAGCACAGATACGCAGTATTTT. Amino acid sequence: CASTVPREGTSTDTQYF.

The V and J genes are TRBV29-1 and TRBJ1-3, with a possible D match to TRBD1 (5 bases). Trimming took 7 bases from V and 4 from J, leaving 17 bases between them. The CDR3 length is 14 residues. CDR1 is SQVTM, CDR2 ANQGSEA, per germline. In nucleotides, the CDR3 is TGCAGCGCCGCGGGGCTCGGGAGAGGAAACACCATATATTTT. Residues: CSAAGLGRGNTIYF.

V is TRBV2 and J is TRBJ2-5, with 11 bases lining up with TRBD2. Unmatched junction bases numbered 4, after V lost 0 bases and J lost 4 bases. Germline values: CDR1 SNHLY, CDR2 FYNNEI. CDR3 size: 16 residues. The DNA of the CDR3 is TGTGCCAGCAGTGAAGCAGCTAGCGGGAGGCTAGAGACCCAGTACTTC. This encodes CASSEAASGRLETQYF.

As to this clone: At one end, the junction sequence differs from germline, possibly due to a read error. This sample also contains other DNA sequences that code for the same CDR3. This chain connects TRBV5-1 to TRBJ1-2; 8 bases fit TRBD1. CDR3 size: 14 residues. Germline lookup yields CDR1 SGHRS and CDR2 YFSETQ. Here the CDR3 DNA reads TGCGCTAGCAGCGCCATACAGGGGGGCTATGGCTACACCTTC. This gives the protein CASSAIQGGYGYTF. The full variable domain, its missing parts supplied by reference TRBV5-1 and TRBJ1-2, is KAGVTQTPRYLIKTRGQQVTLSCSPISGHRSVSWYQQTPGQGLQFLFEYFSETQRNKGNFPGRFSGRQFSNSRSEMNVSTLELGDSALYLCASSAIQGGYGYTFGSGTRLTVV.

This chain links TRBV15 with TRBJ2-7; TRBD2 matches 9 bases. The CDR3 totals 15 residues. CDR1 and CDR2 (germline): LNHNV, YYDKDF (reference sequence). V lost 3 bases to trimming and J lost 5 bases; unmatched junction nucleotides: 8. The CDR3, as DNA: TGTGCCACCAGCAGGATAGCGGGAGTTTGGGACGAGCAGTACTTC. Translation gives CATSRIAGVWDEQYF.

CDR3 sequence (DNA): TGTGCCAGCAGCCCACTTGGGGACACAACTGTCCATTACGAGCAGTACTTC. It codes for CASSPLGDTTVHYEQYF. V is TRBV5-6 and J is TRBJ2-7; D is perhaps TRBD1 (6 bases). The CDR3 totals 17 residues. Germline V gene sequence: CDR1 SGHDT, CDR2 YYEEEE. V was clipped by 4 bases and J by 4 bases, with 24 bases between them.